This T cell receptor beta chain was sequenced for a study of blood T cell repertoires in COVID-19. Looking at the study overall: Spain, Italy and the United States supplied samples that represented acute and convalescent COVID-19.

Profiled with immunoSEQ multiplex PCR; TCRdb holds only in-frame clones, not every one. The sample lists approximately 490,000 clones, roughly nine tenths occurring once. The age range of participants was 18 to 89 years, with residence in approximately 25 US areas. Cohort placement rested on clinical history that participants reported themselves. In Cohort 3, a recovered donor had either two negative PCRs, clearance, or symptom resolution. The length of the CDR3 is 14 residues. V gave up 7 bases and J gave up 1 base, with 15 bases separating them. The germline V gene has CDR1 SGHRS and CDR2 YFSETQ. The sequencing sample was made of PBMCs or T cells enriched from blood (not recorded which). This chain joins TRBV5-1 and TRBJ2-7; tentative D call: TRBD2 (5 bases). The receptor's source is a woman aged 18-35 years who had recovered from COVID-19. The CDR3 region has the DNA TGCGCCAGCCGGATCGGGGATCTTTCCTACGAGCAGTACTTC. This encodes CASRIGDLSYEQYF.